The sequence of this TCR beta chain was determined in a study of identical twins. The table lists this clonotype with a few counts. Via MiXCR, TCRdb re-called the 5' RACE reads, giving one row per CDR3 protein. The sample shows a few hundred thousand distinct CDR3 sequences, more than 13% of them seen only once. These records were also assigned to another study, of yellow fever vaccine responses in identical twins.

This clonotype originated in a woman aged 18 to 35 in good health. The sample taken for sequencing was CD4+ T cells sorted from blood.

DNA for the CDR3: TGCGCCAGCAGCCGGCTGGGGGGAGACTACGAGCAGTACTTC. Its translation: CASSRLGGDYEQYF. This chain joins TRBV5-1 and TRBJ2-7; tentative D call: TRBD2 (6 bases). This CDR3 contains 14 residues. Germline values: CDR1 SGHRS, CDR2 YFSETQ. The V end lost 4 bases, the J end lost 3 bases, and 14 bases lay between the germline ends.